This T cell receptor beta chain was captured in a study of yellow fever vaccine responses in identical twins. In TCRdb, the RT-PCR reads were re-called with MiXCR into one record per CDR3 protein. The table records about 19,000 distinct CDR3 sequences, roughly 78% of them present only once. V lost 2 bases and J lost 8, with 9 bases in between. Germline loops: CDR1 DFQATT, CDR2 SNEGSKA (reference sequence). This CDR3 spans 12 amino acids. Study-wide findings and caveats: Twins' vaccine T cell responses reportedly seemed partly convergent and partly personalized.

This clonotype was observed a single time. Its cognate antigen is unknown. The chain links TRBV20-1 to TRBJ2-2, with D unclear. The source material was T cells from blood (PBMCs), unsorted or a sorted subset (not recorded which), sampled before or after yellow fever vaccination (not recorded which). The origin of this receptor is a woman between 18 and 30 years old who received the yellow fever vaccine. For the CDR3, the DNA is TGCAGTGCTAGACCCTTTATAGGGGAGCTGTTTTTT. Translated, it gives CSARPFIGELFF.